This T cell receptor beta chain stems from a study of cytomegalovirus exposure and HLA in healthy donors. The PCR made use of 60 Vbeta and 13 Jbeta primers. TCRdb keeps only in-frame clones here, not all; method: immunoSEQ multiplex PCR. The sample comprises around 130,000 clones, 60% to 75% of which are singletons, and nearly 3% rests with the top ten. The study's findings and limits: The records held CMV serostatus as the only immune exposure information. A reported reduction in N-insertions relative to the roughly 700-donor mean was seen in an Asian-associated ancestry cluster in a later analysis. A later analysis linked a missense DCLRE1C variant to TCR beta V- and J-gene trimming. Most of the CMV-associated TCR beta chains (in a later analysis) appeared to be HLA-restricted.

This clone showed up just a few times. Its antigen is not identified. This CDR3 is built from 14 residues. The V gene's germline CDR1 is SGHNT and CDR2 YYREEE (reference sequence). Trimming pared 1 base from V and 6 bases from J, leaving 10 bases between. The chain uses TRBV5-4 and TRBJ1-4, with D perhaps matching TRBD1 (5 bases). Sequencing was done on a sample of PBMCs. The sequence was collected from a woman in her 40s in good health and CMV-seropositive. CDR3 sequence: CASSLKGRHEKLFF. Written as DNA, the CDR3 is TGTGCCAGCAGCTTGAAGGGGAGGCATGAAAAACTGTTTTTT.